This T cell receptor beta chain was captured in a study of cytomegalovirus exposure and HLA in healthy donors. Overall study findings and caveats: V- and J-gene trimming of TCR beta was linked (in a later analysis) to a missense DCLRE1C variant. In a later analysis, DRB1 alleles had the most associated TCRs; HLA-C alleles the fewest.

Primers included in the PCR were 60 Vbeta and 13 Jbeta primers. In the original analysis: The count from a later analysis was 65 million to 90 million unique TCR beta chains, about 9.9 million of them shared. Method: immunoSEQ multiplex PCR; TCRdb's copy keeps in-frame clones and lacks some. V, J and clone size were drawn from that table, and D and trimming were deduced from the DNA. The data show 130,000 or so clones, with about 80% seen just once and roughly 2.1% held by the top ten. Trimming left V 0 bases short and J 14 bases short, with 12 bases between. CDR1 is SGHNT, CDR2 YENEEA, per germline. The length of the CDR3 is 12 residues. About this clone: Its target is not known.

This sequence originates from a woman aged 40 to 50 in good health and CMV-seronegative. Sequencing was performed on PBMCs. This sequence joins TRBV11-3 and TRBJ2-3; D gene ambiguous. The DNA of the CDR3 is TGTGCCAGCAGCTTAGATCCCACGCTAGTGTATTTT. Residues: CASSLDPTLVYF.